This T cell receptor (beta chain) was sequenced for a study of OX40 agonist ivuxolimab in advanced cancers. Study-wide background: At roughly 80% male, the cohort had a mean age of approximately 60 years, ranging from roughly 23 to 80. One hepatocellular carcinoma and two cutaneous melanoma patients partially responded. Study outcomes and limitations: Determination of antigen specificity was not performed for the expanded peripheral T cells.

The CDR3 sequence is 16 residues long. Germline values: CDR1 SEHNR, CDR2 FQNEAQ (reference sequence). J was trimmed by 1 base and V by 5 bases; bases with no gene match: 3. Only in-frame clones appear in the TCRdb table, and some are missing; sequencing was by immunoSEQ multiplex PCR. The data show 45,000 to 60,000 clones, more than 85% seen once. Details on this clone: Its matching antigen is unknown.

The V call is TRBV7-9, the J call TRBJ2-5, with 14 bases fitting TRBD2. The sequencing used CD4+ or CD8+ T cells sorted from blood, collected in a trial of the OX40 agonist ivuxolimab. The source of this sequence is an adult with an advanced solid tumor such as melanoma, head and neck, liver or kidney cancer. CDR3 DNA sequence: TGTGCCAGCAGCCCTGGACTAGCGGGGGGCCAAGAGACCCAGTACTTC. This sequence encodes CASSPGLAGGQETQYF.